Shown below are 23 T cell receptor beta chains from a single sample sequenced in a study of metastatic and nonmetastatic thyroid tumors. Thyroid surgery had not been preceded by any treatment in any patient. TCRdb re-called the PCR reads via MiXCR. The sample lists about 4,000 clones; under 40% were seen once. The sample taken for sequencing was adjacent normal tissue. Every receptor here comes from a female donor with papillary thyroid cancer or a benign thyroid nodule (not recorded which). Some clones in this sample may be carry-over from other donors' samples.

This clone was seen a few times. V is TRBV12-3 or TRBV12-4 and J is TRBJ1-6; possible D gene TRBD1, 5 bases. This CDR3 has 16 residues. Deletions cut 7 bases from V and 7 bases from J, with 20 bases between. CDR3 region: CASTGEGPGSNSPLHF. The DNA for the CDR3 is TGTGCCAGCACCGGAGAGGGTCCAGGGAGCAATTCACCCCTCCACTTT.

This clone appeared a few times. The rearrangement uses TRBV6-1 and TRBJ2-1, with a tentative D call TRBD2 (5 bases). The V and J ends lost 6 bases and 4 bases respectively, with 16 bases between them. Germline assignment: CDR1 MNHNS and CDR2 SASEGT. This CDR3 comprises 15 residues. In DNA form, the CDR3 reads TGTGCCAGCAGCCTTAGCGAAGGTGGTTACAATGAGCAGTTCTTC. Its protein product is CASSLSEGGYNEQFF.

CDR3 in amino acids: CASSSEEGGTNTEAFF. CDR3 in DNA: TGTGCCAGCAGCTCAGAAGAGGGGGGAACCAACACTGAAGCTTTCTTT. This sequence joins TRBV11-2 and TRBJ1-1; weak D call: TRBD1 (6 bases). The V end was cut by 4 bases, the J end by 2 bases, with 17 bases between. Germline values: CDR1 SGHAT, CDR2 FQNNGV. There are 16 residues in the CDR3.

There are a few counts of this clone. The CDR3 DNA reads TGTGCCAGTAGTCAGGACCACACGGCCAACTATGGCTACACCTTC. Translation: CASSQDHTANYGYTF. V gene TRBV19 combines with J gene TRBJ1-2, with D uncertain. Germline CDR1 and CDR2: LNHDA and SQIVND (reference sequence). CDR3 length equals 15 residues. The V end lost 5 bases, the J end lost 2 bases, and 15 bases lay between the germline ends.

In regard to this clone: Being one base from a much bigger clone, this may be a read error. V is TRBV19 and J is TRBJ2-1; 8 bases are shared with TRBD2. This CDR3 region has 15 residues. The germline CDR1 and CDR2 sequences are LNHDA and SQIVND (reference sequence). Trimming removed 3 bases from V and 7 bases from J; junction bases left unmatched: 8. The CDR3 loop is CASSIRREDRNEQFF. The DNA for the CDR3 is TGTGCCAGTAGTATTCGGCGGGAGGACCGGAATGAGCAGTTCTTC. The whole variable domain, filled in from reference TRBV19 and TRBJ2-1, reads DGGITQSPKYLFRKEGQNVTLSCEQNLNHDAMYWYRQDPGQGLRLIYYSQIVNDFQKGDIAEGYSVSREKKESFPLTVTSAQKNPTAFYLCASSIRREDRNEQFFGPGTRLTVL.

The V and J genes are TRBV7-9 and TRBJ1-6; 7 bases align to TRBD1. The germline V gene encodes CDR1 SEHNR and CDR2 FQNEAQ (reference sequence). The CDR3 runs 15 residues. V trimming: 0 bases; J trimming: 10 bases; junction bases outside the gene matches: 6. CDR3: CASSLAQGPQSPLHF. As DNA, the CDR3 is TGTGCCAGCAGCTTAGCACAGGGGCCCCAGTCACCCCTCCACTTT.

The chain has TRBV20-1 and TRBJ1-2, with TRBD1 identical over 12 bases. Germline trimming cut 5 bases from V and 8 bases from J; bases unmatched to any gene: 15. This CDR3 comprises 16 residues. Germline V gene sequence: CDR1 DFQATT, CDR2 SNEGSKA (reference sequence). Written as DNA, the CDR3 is TGCAGTGCTCAAGACCGGGACAGGGGGCGGTTGTGGGGCTACACCTTC. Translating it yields CSAQDRDRGRLWGYTF.

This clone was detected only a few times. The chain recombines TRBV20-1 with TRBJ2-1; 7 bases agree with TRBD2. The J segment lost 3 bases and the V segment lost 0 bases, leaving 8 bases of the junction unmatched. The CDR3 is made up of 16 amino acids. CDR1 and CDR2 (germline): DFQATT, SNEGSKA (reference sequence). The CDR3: CSARDVDRTSYNEQFF. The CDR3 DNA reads TGCAGTGCTAGAGATGTTGACCGGACTAGCTACAATGAGCAGTTCTTC.

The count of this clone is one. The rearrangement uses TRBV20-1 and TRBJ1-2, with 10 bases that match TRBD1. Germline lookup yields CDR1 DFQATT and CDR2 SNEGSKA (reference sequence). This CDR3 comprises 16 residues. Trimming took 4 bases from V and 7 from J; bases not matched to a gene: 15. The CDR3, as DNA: TGCAGTGCTACCCAACCGGGACAGGGGCAGATGGGTGGCTACACCTTC. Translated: CSATQPGQGQMGGYTF.

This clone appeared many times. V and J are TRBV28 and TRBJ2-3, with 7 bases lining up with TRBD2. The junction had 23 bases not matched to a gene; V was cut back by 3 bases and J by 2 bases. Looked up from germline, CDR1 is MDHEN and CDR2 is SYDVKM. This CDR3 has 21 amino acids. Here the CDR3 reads CASSFETSAHLSFKNTDTQYF. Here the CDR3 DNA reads TGTGCCAGCAGTTTTGAAACTAGCGCTCACTTGTCATTTAAGAACACAGATACGCAGTATTTT.

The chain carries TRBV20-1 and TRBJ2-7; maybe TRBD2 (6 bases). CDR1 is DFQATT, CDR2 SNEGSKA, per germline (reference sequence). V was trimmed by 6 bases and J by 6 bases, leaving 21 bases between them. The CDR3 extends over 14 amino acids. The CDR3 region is CSAQGGRKPLEQYF. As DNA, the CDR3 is TGCAGTGCACAAGGAGGGCGCAAACCTCTCGAGCAGTACTTC.

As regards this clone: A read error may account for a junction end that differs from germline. The CDR3 nucleotides are TGCGCCAGCAGCCAGGGGACAGGCACAGATACGCAGTATTTT. Residues: CASSQGTGTDTQYF. The chain links TRBV11-3 to TRBJ2-3; 7 nucleotides agree with TRBD1. Per germline, CDR1 SGHNT and CDR2 YENEEA. This CDR3 comprises 14 residues. Together with reference TRBV11-3 and TRBJ2-3, the CDR3 gives the full variable domain: EAGVVQSPRYKIIEKKQPVAFWCNPISGHNTLYWYLQNLGQGPELLIRYENEEAVDDSQLPKDRFSAERLKGVDSTLKIQPAELGDSAVYLCASSQGTGTDTQYFGPGTRLTVL.

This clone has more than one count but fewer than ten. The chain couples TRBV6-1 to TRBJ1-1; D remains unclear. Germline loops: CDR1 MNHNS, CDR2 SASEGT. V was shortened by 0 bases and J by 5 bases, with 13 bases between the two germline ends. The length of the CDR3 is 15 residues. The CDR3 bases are TGTGCCAGCAGTGAAGCTCAGAGTCTACGGACTGAAGCTTTCTTT. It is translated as CASSEAQSLRTEAFF.

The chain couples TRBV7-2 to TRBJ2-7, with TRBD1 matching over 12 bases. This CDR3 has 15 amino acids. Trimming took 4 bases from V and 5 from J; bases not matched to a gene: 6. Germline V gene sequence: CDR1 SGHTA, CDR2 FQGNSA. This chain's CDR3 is CASSWDRGQGDEQYF. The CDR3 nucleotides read TGTGCCAGCAGCTGGGACAGGGGGCAAGGGGACGAGCAGTACTTC.

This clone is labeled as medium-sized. As DNA, the CDR3 is TGTGCCAGCAGCCGGGGGAGTACGCCCGGGGCCAACGTCCTGACTTTC. Its translation is CASSRGSTPGANVLTF. The chain combines TRBV3-1 with TRBJ2-6, with D possibly being TRBD1 or TRBD2 (5 bases each). V was clipped by 4 bases and J by 4 bases, with 14 bases between them. The germline V gene encodes CDR1 LGHDT and CDR2 YNNKEL (reference sequence). The CDR3 runs to 16 residues.

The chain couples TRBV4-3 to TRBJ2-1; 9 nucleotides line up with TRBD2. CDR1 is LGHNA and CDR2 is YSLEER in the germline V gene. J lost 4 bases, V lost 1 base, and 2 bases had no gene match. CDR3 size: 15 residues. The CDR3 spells CASSQGTSVYNEQFF. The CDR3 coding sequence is TGCGCCAGCAGCCAAGGGACTAGCGTTTACAATGAGCAGTTCTTC.

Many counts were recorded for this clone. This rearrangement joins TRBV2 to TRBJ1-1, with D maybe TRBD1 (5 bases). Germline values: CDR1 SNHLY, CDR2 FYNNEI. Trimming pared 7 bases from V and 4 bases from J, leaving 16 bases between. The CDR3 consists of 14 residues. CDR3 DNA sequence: TGTGCCAGCATTCCCGGTCGGGGGGGCACTGAAGCTTTCTTT. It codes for CASIPGRGGTEAFF.

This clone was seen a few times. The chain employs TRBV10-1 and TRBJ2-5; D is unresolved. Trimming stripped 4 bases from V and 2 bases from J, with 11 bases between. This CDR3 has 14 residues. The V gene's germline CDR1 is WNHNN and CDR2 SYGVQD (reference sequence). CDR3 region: CASSGGLGQETQYF. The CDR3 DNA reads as TGCGCCAGCAGTGGGGGTCTGGGGCAAGAGACCCAGTACTTC.

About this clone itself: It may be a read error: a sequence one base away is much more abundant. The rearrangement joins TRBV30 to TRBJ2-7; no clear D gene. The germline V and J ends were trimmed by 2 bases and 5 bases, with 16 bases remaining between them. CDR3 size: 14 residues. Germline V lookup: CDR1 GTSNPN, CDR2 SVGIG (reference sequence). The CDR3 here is CAWSLGLRGHEQYF. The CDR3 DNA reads TGTGCCTGGAGTTTGGGCCTCAGAGGCCACGAGCAGTACTTC.

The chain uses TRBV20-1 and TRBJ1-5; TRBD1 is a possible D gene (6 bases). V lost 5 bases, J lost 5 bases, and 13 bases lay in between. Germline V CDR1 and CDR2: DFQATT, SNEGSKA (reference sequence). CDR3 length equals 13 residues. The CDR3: CSAVTGTHQPQHF. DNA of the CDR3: TGCAGTGCTGTAACAGGGACCCATCAGCCCCAGCATTTT.

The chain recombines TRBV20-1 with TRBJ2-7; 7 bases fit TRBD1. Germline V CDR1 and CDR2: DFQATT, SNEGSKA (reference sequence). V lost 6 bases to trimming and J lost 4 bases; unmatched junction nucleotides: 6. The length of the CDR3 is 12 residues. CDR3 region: CSARDRRYEQYF. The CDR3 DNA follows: TGCAGTGCCAGGGACAGACGTTACGAGCAGTACTTC.

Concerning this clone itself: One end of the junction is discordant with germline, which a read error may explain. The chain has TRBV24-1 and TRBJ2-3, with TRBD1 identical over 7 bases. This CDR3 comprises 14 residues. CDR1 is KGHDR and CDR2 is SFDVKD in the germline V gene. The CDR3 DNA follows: TGTGCCACCAGAGGGGGACAGAGCAAAGATACGCAGTATTTT. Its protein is CATRGGQSKDTQYF.

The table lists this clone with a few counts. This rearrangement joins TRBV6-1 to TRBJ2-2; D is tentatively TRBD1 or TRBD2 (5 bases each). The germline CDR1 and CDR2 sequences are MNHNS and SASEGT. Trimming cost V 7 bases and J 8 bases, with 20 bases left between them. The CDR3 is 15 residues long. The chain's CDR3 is CASIRGVTTQGELFF. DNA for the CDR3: TGTGCCAGCATAAGGGGAGTTACTACCCAAGGGGAGCTGTTTTTT.